Here is one TCR beta chain with its context. V was cut by 4 bases and J by 4 bases, with 5 bases left in between. CDR3 length equals 12 residues. How the authors handled the data: Estimation of nucleated cell counts relied on the amplification of reference gene primers. Sequenced by immunoSEQ multiplex PCR; TCRdb stores in-frame clones only, minus some. The V and J calls and clone size are taken from that table; D and trimming were inferred from the DNA. The repertoire holds 250,000 to 350,000 clones, over 75% seen once, with about 4.1% in the top ten. Residents of about two dozen US areas, aged roughly 18 to 89 years, made up the participants. Recovery among Cohort 3 donors was established by two negative PCRs, clearance, or symptom resolution. The data belong to a study of blood T cell repertoires in COVID-19. Study as a whole: PBMCs, B-cell-depleted T cells, or T cells provided the cDNA or gDNA that made up the material.

J is TRBJ2-4 and V is TRBV12-3 or TRBV12-4; unclear D gene. The clonotype comes from a woman aged 25 to 39 who had recovered from COVID-19. The source material was PBMCs or T cells enriched from blood (not recorded which). The CDR3 here is CASSSEKNIQYF. In DNA form, the CDR3 reads TGTGCCAGCAGTTCGGAGAAAAACATTCAGTACTTC.